The following is a T cell receptor (beta chain) sequence with its context. Using a J-beta primer mix together with a sample-barcoded 5' primer, a second PCR was run for about 7 to 12 cycles. TCRdb analysed the 5' RACE reads with MiXCR anew, one entry per CDR3 protein. This table holds under 1,100,000 distinct CDR3 sequences, under 30% found once. The sample comes from a study of blood T cells in healthy people across ages. Germline V gene data show CDR1 as MGHDK and CDR2 as SYGVNS. The V and J ends lost 6 bases and 6 bases respectively, with 15 bases between them. The CDR3 extends over 14 amino acids. A further study also used this sample, focusing on T cells of mothers and their children.

The TCR was taken from a girl aged 2-9 years in good health. The chain combines TRBV25-1 with TRBJ2-4; tentatively, D is TRBD2 (7 bases). Specimen: blood. CDR3 residues: CASRGGAERNIQYF. Written as DNA, the CDR3 is TGTGCCAGCAGGGGGGGGGCAGAACGAAACATTCAGTACTTC.